The clone carrying this TCR beta chain turned up a few times. Its matching antigen is unknown. The isolated RNA, all of it, was reverse transcribed, so expressed TCRB transcripts were what got sequenced. The read count averaged about 3.57 million across naive, central memory and regulatory T cell samples. The table came from immunoSEQ multiplex PCR; TCRdb's copy has only in-frame clones and leaves some out. Among fewer than 400,000 clones listed, approximately 9.9% were seen once. The entry originates in a study of beta chain features in type 1 diabetes. The study's findings and limits: All four CD4+ subsets from Type 1 diabetes patients carried moderately but significantly shorter TCRB CDR3s. The naive, central memory and Treg TCRB repertoires showed an apparent similarity that was greater among patients than among healthy donors.

The CDR3 runs 11 residues. With 8 bases removed from V and 4 bases from J, the gap between germline ends came to 8 bases. Germline V lookup: CDR1 MDHEN, CDR2 SYDVKM. The V and J genes are TRBV28 and TRBJ1-1; D perhaps matches TRBD1 (5 bases). The sequenced sample was central memory CD4+ T cells from blood. This clonotype originated in a man aged 25 to 40 with type 1 diabetes. CDR3 in amino acids: CASRRGTEAFF. The CDR3 DNA is TGTGCCAGCCGTAGGGGCACTGAAGCTTTCTTT.